Below are 19 T cell receptor beta chains sequenced from a single sample in a study of blood T cell repertoires in COVID-19. Produced via immunoSEQ multiplex PCR; TCRdb's table is partial and in-frame only. The sample holds about 330,000 clones, roughly 90% seen once. The sequenced material came from PBMCs or T cells enriched from blood (not recorded which). The receptor source for this set is a woman aged 25 to 39 who had recovered from COVID-19.

The chain links TRBV5-6 to TRBJ2-1; a possible D gene is TRBD2 (6 bases). The CDR3 totals 13 residues. Germline CDR1 and CDR2: SGHDT and YYEEEE. The ends were cut back, 1 base at V and 5 bases at J, with 7 bases in the middle. This CDR3 reads CASSLPGDNEQFF. DNA for the CDR3: TGTGCCAGCAGCTTGCCGGGGGACAATGAGCAGTTCTTC.

The rearrangement links TRBV3-1 (or the pseudogene TRBV3-2) to TRBJ2-2; TRBD1 matches 9 bases. This CDR3 is built from 15 residues. V gave up 4 bases and J gave up 5 bases; unmatched junction bases: 5. CDR1 and CDR2 from the germline V gene are LGHDT and YNNKEL (reference sequence). Here the CDR3 reads CASSLRDRDTGELFF. DNA for the CDR3: TGTGCCAGCAGCCTCCGGGACAGGGATACCGGGGAGCTGTTTTTT.

The rearrangement joins TRBV28 to TRBJ2-3; D may be TRBD2 (5 bases). This CDR3 comprises 14 residues. V lost 6 bases, J lost 6 bases, and 16 bases lay in between. Germline loops: CDR1 MDHEN, CDR2 SYDVKM. Here the CDR3 reads CASSNFGIGDTQYF. CDR3 nucleotides: TGTGCCAGCAGCAACTTCGGGATAGGGGATACGCAGTATTTT. Supplemented by reference TRBV28 and TRBJ2-3, the full variable domain reads DVKVTQSSRYLVKRTGEKVFLECVQDMDHENMFWYRQDPGLGLRLIYFSYDVKMKEKGDIPEGYSVSREKKERFSLILESASTNQTSMYLCASSNFGIGDTQYFGPGTRLTVL.

This clone was counted a single time. This chain joins TRBV27 and TRBJ1-6; the match to TRBD1 covers 10 bases. Germline lookup yields CDR1 MNHEY and CDR2 SMNVEV (reference sequence). The CDR3 length is 18 residues. With V trimmed by 5 bases and J by 8 bases, 15 bases remained unmatched. CDR3 sequence reads: CASSPAPTGGRLDSPLHF. CDR3 sequence (DNA): TGTGCCAGCAGTCCCGCCCCGACAGGGGGCCGGCTAGATTCACCCCTCCACTTT.

The rearrangement joins TRBV10-3 to TRBJ2-5; TRBD2 matches at 8 bases. The V gene's germline CDR1 is ENHRY and CDR2 SYGVKD. This CDR3 region has 16 residues. J was trimmed by 7 bases and V by 2 bases; bases with no gene match: 12. CDR3 DNA: TGTGCCATCAGTGAGGCAGAGACTAGCGCAGGAGGGACCCAGTACTTC. Translation gives CAISEAETSAGGTQYF.

This chain connects TRBV4-2 to TRBJ2-7, with TRBD2 matching over 7 bases. This CDR3 has 16 residues. CDR1 is LGHNA and CDR2 is YNFKEQ in the germline V gene. Trimming removed 4 bases from V and 1 base from J; junction bases left unmatched: 10. CDR3 in DNA: TGTGCCAGCAGCCCTCTCCGGGCTAGCGGATCCTACGAGCAGTACTTC. This gives the protein CASSPLRASGSYEQYF.

The V gene is TRBV9, the J gene TRBJ2-3; D gene uncertain. V lost 0 bases, J lost 1 base, and 15 bases lay in between. Germline V CDR1 and CDR2: SGDLS, YYNGEE. The CDR3 totals 17 residues. The CDR3 protein is CASSVGGIEPGTDTQYF. The CDR3, as DNA: TGTGCCAGCAGCGTAGGAGGTATTGAGCCGGGCACAGATACGCAGTATTTT.

The J gene is TRBJ2-3, the V gene TRBV27; D may be TRBD2 (5 bases). The germline V and J ends were trimmed by 6 bases and 1 base, with 11 bases remaining between them. Looked up from germline, CDR1 is MNHEY and CDR2 is SMNVEV (reference sequence). The CDR3 has 14 residues. CDR3 sequence reads: CASSQSGGTDTQYF. The CDR3 nucleotides are TGTGCCAGCAGCCAATCCGGGGGCACAGATACGCAGTATTTT.

The V gene is TRBV9, the J gene TRBJ2-1; 14 positions match TRBD2. Germline V gene lookup returns CDR1 SGDLS and CDR2 YYNGEE. Trimming removed 3 bases from V and 7 bases from J; junction bases left unmatched: 6. This CDR3 has 16 residues. CDR3 residues: CASSASGTSGRNEQFF. DNA of the CDR3: TGTGCCAGCAGCGCATCCGGGACTAGCGGGAGAAATGAGCAGTTCTTC.

The chain is built from TRBV3-1 (or the pseudogene TRBV3-2) and TRBJ2-7; 9 nucleotides align to TRBD2. CDR1 and CDR2 (germline): LGHDT, YNNKEL (reference sequence). The trim removed 1 base at V and 2 bases at J, leaving 18 bases unmatched. This CDR3 region has 20 residues. CDR3 DNA sequence: TGTGCCAGCAGCCAAGGCCAAATCCACGGAGGGACTAGCAGACCCTACGAGCAGTACTTC. It encodes CASSQGQIHGGTSRPYEQYF.

This chain connects TRBV4-2 to TRBJ2-2; D might be TRBD2 (7 bases). V was shortened by 1 base and J by 5 bases, with 11 bases between the two germline ends. Germline V gene sequence: CDR1 LGHNA, CDR2 YNFKEQ. The CDR3 contains 15 residues. CDR3 amino acids: CASSQAGGGTGELFF. The CDR3 nucleotides read TGTGCCAGCAGCCAAGCGGGGGGCGGGACCGGGGAGCTGTTTTTT.

This clone appeared a single time. V usage is TRBV13 and J usage is TRBJ1-2; 12 bases agree with TRBD1. Germline loops: CDR1 PRHDT, CDR2 FYEKMQ (reference sequence). This CDR3 is 15 amino acids long. V lost 3 bases and J lost 6; bases outside the gene matches: 5. CDR3 sequence: CASSLAGTGGDGYTF. CDR3 in DNA: TGTGCCAGCAGCTTGGCCGGGACAGGGGGCGATGGCTACACCTTC.

CDR3 sequence reads: CASSWGQGPSPLHF. CDR3 nucleotides: TGTGCCAGCAGTTGGGGACAGGGGCCATCACCCCTCCACTTT. This chain uses TRBV6-2 or TRBV6-3 with TRBJ1-6; 10 bases are a match to TRBD1. The CDR3 is 14 residues long. Trimming cost V 4 bases and J 10 bases; bases outside gene matches: 4. The germline CDR1 and CDR2 sequences are MNHEY and SVGEGT.

This clone was observed a single time. The chain employs TRBV6-5 and TRBJ1-1, with TRBD1 as a possible D gene (5 bases). Trimming shortened V by 10 bases and J by 1 base, and 19 bases separated the two germline ends. This CDR3 comprises 15 residues. Germline CDR1 and CDR2: MNHEY and SVGAGI. The CDR3 here is CATQRRAGRNTEAFF. The CDR3 bases are TGTGCCACCCAAAGAAGAGCAGGGCGGAACACTGAAGCTTTCTTT.

The chain links TRBV27 to TRBJ1-2; 7 bases line up with TRBD1. The CDR3 runs to 12 residues. CDR1 is MNHEY, CDR2 SMNVEV, per germline (reference sequence). V gave up 5 bases and J gave up 8 bases; unmatched junction bases: 5. CDR3 residues: CASSNRGQGYTF. The DNA for the CDR3 is TGTGCCAGCAGTAACAGGGGACAGGGCTACACCTTC.

The rearrangement uses TRBV20-1 and TRBJ2-1; 7 bases are a match to TRBD2. The V segment lost 3 bases and the J segment 0 bases; nucleotides outside the gene matches: 8. Germline lookup yields CDR1 DFQATT and CDR2 SNEGSKA (reference sequence). The CDR3 has 16 residues. The CDR3 loop reads CSASIWAGVSYNEQFF. CDR3 DNA sequence: TGCAGTGCTAGTATATGGGCGGGAGTCTCCTACAATGAGCAGTTCTTC.

The chain combines TRBV2 with TRBJ1-1; possibly TRBD1 for D (5 bases). V lost 1 base and J 11 bases, leaving 11 bases between the germline ends. This CDR3 comprises 12 residues. The germline CDR1 and CDR2 sequences are SNHLY and FYNNEI. The CDR3 protein is CASSEDRIMAFF. Written as DNA, the CDR3 is TGTGCCAGCAGTGAAGACAGGATTATGGCTTTCTTT.

This chain links TRBV10-3 with TRBJ1-3; D uncertain. The CDR3 is 13 amino acids. The V and J ends lost 6 bases and 7 bases respectively, with 13 bases between them. The V gene's germline CDR1 is ENHRY and CDR2 SYGVKD. CDR3 DNA: TGTGCCATCAGCTCGAGGGAACGGAACACCATATATTTT. Translated: CAISSRERNTIYF.

This clone was found a few times. The sample has other DNA sequences that encode this CDR3 too. J is TRBJ2-3 and V is TRBV10-2; D is unclear. The CDR3 length is 15 residues. Per the germline V gene, CDR1 is WSHSY and CDR2 is SAAADI. Trimming stripped 0 bases from V and 0 bases from J, with 7 bases between. This chain's CDR3 is CASSESPVSTDTQYF. CDR3 in DNA: TGCGCCAGCAGTGAGTCCCCGGTGAGCACAGATACGCAGTATTTT.